Below are 23 T cell receptor beta chains sequenced from a single sample in a study of beta chain features in type 1 diabetes. Notes on the study in general: TCRB CDR3s were moderately but significantly shorter in Type 1 diabetes patients in all four CD4+ subsets.

Antigens for these TCRs are unknown. The whole isolated RNA underwent reverse transcription, so sequencing captured expressed TCRB transcripts. The data were produced by immunoSEQ multiplex PCR, yet TCRdb's version contains in-frame clones alone and is incomplete. The sample includes fewer than 450,000 clones, about 13% of them seen just once. Sequencing used naive CD4+ T cells from blood. The receptors stem from a woman younger than 35 with type 1 diabetes.

This rearrangement joins TRBV7-2 to TRBJ1-1; 8 bases fit TRBD1. Germline CDR1 is SGHTA and CDR2 is FQGNSA. The CDR3 sequence is 12 residues long. Unmatched junction bases numbered 8, after V lost 5 bases and J lost 12 bases. The CDR3 DNA is TGTGCCAGCAGCAAAAGGGACAGGCAAACTTTCTTT. Translated, it gives CASSKRDRQTFF.

The chain couples TRBV10-2 to TRBJ2-1; the match to TRBD2 covers 9 bases. Germline V gene data show CDR1 as WSHSY and CDR2 as SAAADI. CDR3 length: 17 residues. The V gene end was trimmed by 3 bases and the J gene end by 1 base; junction bases not matched to a gene: 7. The DNA of the CDR3 is TGCGCCAGCAGTGATACGAGCGGGAGGCTGTCCTACAATGAGCAGTTCTTC. Its translation: CASSDTSGRLSYNEQFF.

There are a few counts of this clone. The chain combines TRBV7-2 with TRBJ1-5; no reliable D call. The germline V and J ends were trimmed by 5 bases and 2 bases, with 13 bases remaining between them. CDR3 length: 15 residues. CDR1 and CDR2 from the germline V gene are SGHTA and FQGNSA. DNA for the CDR3: TGTGCCAGCAGCGCGCTGGGCATTGGCAATCAGCCCCAGCATTTT. Translating it yields CASSALGIGNQPQHF.

J is TRBJ2-5 and V is TRBV14; 7 nucleotides line up with TRBD1. Germline V gene sequence: CDR1 SGHDN, CDR2 FVKESK. The CDR3 extends over 15 amino acids. V lost 3 bases, J lost 5 bases, and 9 bases stayed unmatched. In DNA form, the CDR3 reads TGTGCCAGCAGCCACTTACAGGGGATCGGGGAGACCCAGTACTTC. Its translation is CASSHLQGIGETQYF. The variable domain in full, completed from reference TRBV14 and TRBJ2-5, reads EAGVTQFPSHSVIEKGQTVTLRCDPISGHDNLYWYRRVMGKEIKFLLHFVKESKQDESGMPNNRFLAERTGGTYSTLKVQPAELEDSGVYFCASSHLQGIGETQYFGPGTRLLVL.

The rearrangement uses TRBV19 and TRBJ2-1; D might be TRBD2 (6 bases). The CDR3 runs 15 residues. Germline V gene sequence: CDR1 LNHDA, CDR2 SQIVND (reference sequence). The V gene lost 5 bases and the J gene lost 0 bases, with 11 bases spanning the gap. DNA of the CDR3: TGTGCCAGTAGTGGGCGGGATAGCTCCTACAATGAGCAGTTCTTC. It encodes CASSGRDSSYNEQFF.

V gene TRBV18 combines with J gene TRBJ2-7; D is possibly TRBD2 (6 bases). V was shortened by 3 bases and J by 6 bases, with 6 bases between the two germline ends. The CDR3 is 11 amino acids. Per germline, CDR1 KGHSH and CDR2 LQKENI. The CDR3 region is CASSPGGEQYF. DNA of the CDR3: TGTGCCAGCTCACCGGGGGGCGAGCAGTACTTC. Drawing the rest from reference TRBV18 and TRBJ2-7, the complete variable domain is NAGVMQNPRHLVRRRGQEARLRCSPMKGHSHVYWYRQLPEEGLKFMVYLQKENIIDESGMPKERFSAEFPKEGPSILRIQQVVRGDSAAYFCASSPGGEQYFGPGTRLTVT.

This clone appeared a few times. The rearrangement uses TRBV7-9 and TRBJ1-3, with 7 nucleotides matching TRBD1. Germline V CDR1 and CDR2: SEHNR, FQNEAQ (reference sequence). Trimming took 5 bases from V and 0 from J; bases not matched to a gene: 7. The CDR3 has 16 residues. CDR3 DNA: TGTGCCAGCAGCCCCAGACAGGGCTCCTCTGGAAACACCATATATTTT. This codes for CASSPRQGSSGNTIYF.

This chain links TRBV10-3 with TRBJ2-2; no clear D. The germline V and J ends were trimmed by 5 bases and 7 bases, with 11 bases remaining between them. The CDR3 loop spans 13 amino acids. Per the germline V gene, CDR1 is ENHRY and CDR2 is SYGVKD. The CDR3: CAISQGARGELFF. CDR3 coding DNA: TGTGCCATCAGTCAAGGAGCCCGCGGGGAGCTGTTTTTT.

The V call is TRBV5-5, the J call TRBJ1-5; 7 bases are shared with TRBD1. The CDR3 consists of 15 residues. CDR1 is SGHKS, CDR2 YYEKEE, per germline (reference sequence). The junction had 5 bases not matched to a gene; V was cut back by 1 base and J by 4 bases. CDR3 region: CASSLFGTVNQPQHF. The CDR3 DNA sequence: TGTGCCAGCAGCTTGTTCGGGACAGTGAATCAGCCCCAGCATTTT.

This clone has just a few counts. The chain has TRBV9 and TRBJ1-1; 7 nucleotides agree with TRBD1. Trimming cost V 3 bases and J 5 bases; bases outside gene matches: 4. The CDR3 is 13 residues long. Per the germline V gene, CDR1 is SGDLS and CDR2 is YYNGEE. CDR3 coding DNA: TGTGCCAGCAGCGCTACAGGGGAGACTGAAGCTTTCTTT. This translates into CASSATGETEAFF.

The CDR3 DNA is TGTGCCAGCTTCCAGGATCCGGGGGGCTACGAGCAGTACTTC. Protein product: CASFQDPGGYEQYF. The chain joins TRBV5-4 to TRBJ2-7; the match to TRBD2 covers 7 bases. CDR1 SGHNT and CDR2 YYREEE come from the germline V gene (reference sequence). V was pared by 7 bases and J by 3 bases, with 10 bases of the junction left unmatched. The CDR3 loop spans 14 amino acids.

This chain joins TRBV4-3 and TRBJ1-2; no reliable D call. The CDR3 extends over 15 amino acids. Germline CDR1 reads LGHNA; CDR2 reads YSLEER. V lost 5 bases and J lost 0, with 13 bases in between. CDR3 nucleotides: TGCGCCAGCAGCGGCACTGAGGCAACTAACTATGGCTACACCTTC. As protein: CASSGTEATNYGYTF.

This clone came up a few times. This sequence joins TRBV6-5 and TRBJ1-2; 7 nucleotides match TRBD1. The CDR3 runs to 14 residues. The junction had 9 bases not matched to a gene; V was cut back by 4 bases and J by 7 bases. Germline V gene sequence: CDR1 MNHEY, CDR2 SVGAGI. The CDR3 coding sequence is TGTGCCAGCAGTTGGGAAGGACAGGCTTCTGGCTACACCTTC. This encodes CASSWEGQASGYTF.

This clone was observed a few times. The J gene is TRBJ1-2, the V gene TRBV5-8, with D tentatively TRBD1 (6 bases). The CDR3 has 13 residues. Germline V gives CDR1 SGHTS, CDR2 YDEGEE. V gave up 4 bases and J gave up 2 bases, with 9 bases separating them. The DNA for the CDR3 is TGTGCCAGCAGCGCCGGACAGAACTATGGCTACACCTTC. It encodes CASSAGQNYGYTF.

This clone has just a few counts. This rearrangement joins TRBV6-5 to TRBJ2-7; TRBD2 matches 7 bases. The CDR3 loop spans 14 amino acids. Germline CDR1 reads MNHEY; CDR2 reads SVGAGI. J was trimmed by 2 bases and V by 4 bases; bases with no gene match: 5. The CDR3 region has the DNA TGTGCCAGCAGTTCCCGGACTAGGCCCTACGAGCAGTACGTC. Residues: CASSSRTRPYEQYV.

This clone was seen a few times. The chain joins TRBV28 to TRBJ2-3; 7 bases match TRBD2. CDR1 and CDR2 from the germline V gene are MDHEN and SYDVKM. V trimming: 2 bases; J trimming: 8 bases; junction bases outside the gene matches: 7. The CDR3 extends over 14 amino acids. The CDR3 sequence is CASSLAGDWGTQYF. The CDR3 bases are TGTGCCAGCAGTTTAGCGGGAGATTGGGGTACGCAGTATTTT.

CDR3 nucleotide sequence: TGTGCCAGCAGTCCACGGCCAGGGGGCCAAGAGACCCAGTACTTC. This encodes CASSPRPGGQETQYF. The V and J genes are TRBV28 and TRBJ2-5, with TRBD1 matching over 7 bases. Germline lookup yields CDR1 MDHEN and CDR2 SYDVKM. Germline trimming cut 5 bases from V and 1 base from J; bases unmatched to any gene: 7. This CDR3 region has 15 residues. Full variable domain (remainder filled in from reference TRBV28 and TRBJ2-5): DVKVTQSSRYLVKRTGEKVFLECVQDMDHENMFWYRQDPGLGLRLIYFSYDVKMKEKGDIPEGYSVSREKKERFSLILESASTNQTSMYLCASSPRPGGQETQYFGPGTRLLVL.

This chain links TRBV29-1 with TRBJ1-2, with D uncertain. The CDR3 length is 14 residues. The V end was cut by 0 bases, the J end by 8 bases, with 16 bases between. Germline CDR1 reads SQVTM; CDR2 reads ANQGSEA. CDR3 protein: CSVEDPGEVWGYTF. Here the CDR3 DNA reads TGCAGCGTTGAAGATCCGGGAGAAGTGTGGGGCTACACCTTC.

This clone was seen a few times. The V call is TRBV7-2, the J call TRBJ2-3, with 11 bases lining up with TRBD2. Looked up from germline, CDR1 is SGHTA and CDR2 is FQGNSA. V lost 1 base, J lost 3 bases, and 3 bases stayed unmatched. This CDR3 spans 16 amino acids. The CDR3 sequence: CASSLVPSGGTDTQYF. As DNA, the CDR3 is TGTGCCAGCAGCTTAGTTCCTAGCGGGGGGACAGATACGCAGTATTTT.

For this clone: Additional DNA sequences in this sample encode the identical CDR3. This chain connects TRBV13 to TRBJ2-3; the match to TRBD2 covers 10 bases. V shed 4 bases and J 1 base; nucleotides not matched to a gene: 2. Germline V gene data show CDR1 as PRHDT and CDR2 as FYEKMQ (reference sequence). This CDR3 has 15 amino acids. The CDR3 here is CASSSGTSGTDTQYF. CDR3 sequence (DNA): TGTGCCAGCAGCTCCGGGACTAGCGGCACAGATACGCAGTATTTT.

This rearrangement joins TRBV27 to TRBJ2-3, with 9 positions matching TRBD2. The V gene's germline CDR1 is MNHEY and CDR2 SMNVEV (reference sequence). With 4 bases clipped from V and 8 bases from J, the junction kept 13 bases outside the gene matches. This CDR3 comprises 16 residues. CDR3 loop: CASSSLAGTFALTQYF. In DNA, the CDR3 is TGTGCCAGCAGTTCGCTAGCGGGGACCTTCGCACTTACGCAGTATTTT.

The chain couples TRBV30 to TRBJ1-5, with TRBD1 matching 7 bases. The CDR3 extends over 12 amino acids. The V and J ends lost 8 bases and 8 bases, in that order; junction bases with no gene match: 9. Germline CDR1 is GTSNPN and CDR2 is SVGIG (reference sequence). The CDR3 DNA reads as TGTGCCGCTACGACAGGGCAGAAGCCCCAGCATTTT. This sequence encodes CAATTGQKPQHF.

The chain links TRBV11-2 to TRBJ2-5, with D possibly being TRBD1 (6 bases). This CDR3 has 12 residues. With 5 bases removed from V and 3 bases from J, the gap between germline ends came to 7 bases. The germline V gene has CDR1 SGHAT and CDR2 FQNNGV. The CDR3 loop is CASSRTEETQYF. The CDR3 DNA follows: TGTGCCAGCAGCCGGACAGAAGAGACCCAGTACTTC. Looking up the rest from reference TRBV11-2 and TRBJ2-5 gives the full variable domain: EAGVAQSPRYKIIEKRQSVAFWCNPISGHATLYWYQQILGQGPKLLIQFQNNGVVDDSQLPKDRFSAERLKGVDSTLKIQPAKLEDSAVYLCASSRTEETQYFGPGTRLLVL.